Listed below are T cell receptor beta chains from one sample, sequenced in a study of shared clonotypes between healthy human individuals. Measured with immunoSEQ multiplex PCR; TCRdb has only the in-frame clones, and not every one. Of 2 million to 3 million clones in the sample, roughly 92% were seen once. Sequencing used naive CD4+ T cells sorted from blood. These receptors were collected from a man between 18 and 29 years old in good health. Both conserved end residues are part of each CDR3. A D gene is named only where the DNA matches it firmly. Clone size is not always given. Where it is, it says once, few, many or a class for expanded clones.

D gene,clone size,J gene,V gene,CDR3 DNA,CDR3 protein
.,.,TRBJ2-3,TRBV6-4,TGTGCCAGCAGTGCGCAGGGAGATGTAGATACGCAGTATTTT,CASSAQGDVDTQYF
TRBD2,.,TRBJ2-2,TRBV5-4,TGTGCCAGCAGCTTCCCTAGCGGGAGGGAGAACACCGGGGAGCTGTTTTTT,CASSFPSGRENTGELFF
TRBD1,.,TRBJ2-3,TRBV7-2,TGTGCCAGCAGCTTAGGACAGGGGTTCACAGATACGCAGTATTTT,CASSLGQGFTDTQYF
TRBD1,.,TRBJ2-7,TRBV27,TGTGCCAGCAGTTTCAGGGGGCTTGAGCAGTACTTC,CASSFRGLEQYF
.,.,TRBJ2-5,TRBV13,TGTGCCAGCAGGCGACAGGAAGCAGCAGAGACCCAGTACTTC,CASRRQEAAETQYF
.,few,TRBJ1-6,TRBV7-3,TGTGCCAGCAGCTTATCGAGGAATTCACCCCTCCACTTT,CASSLSRNSPLHF
TRBD2,once,TRBJ2-7,TRBV7-2,TGTGCCAGCAGCTTAGTGGGACTAGCGGGAGAGGACTACGAGCAGTACTTC,CASSLVGLAGEDYEQYF
TRBD2,.,TRBJ2-1,TRBV23-1,TGCGCCAGCATATACAGCGGGAGGGCCGGCAGCTCCTACAATGAGCAGTTCTTC,CASIYSGRAGSSYNEQFF
TRBD1,once,TRBJ2-2,TRBV6-5,TGTGCCAGCCTTCAGGGGGCAACCGGGGAGCTGTTTTTT,CASLQGATGELFF
.,.,TRBJ1-2,TRBV6-1,TGTGCCAGCAGTGAAGCCGGCATTACCTATGGCTACACCTTC,CASSEAGITYGYTF
.,.,TRBJ2-5,TRBV2,TGTGCCAGCAGTGCCCCCGGACTCATCAATCAAGAGACCCAGTACTTC,CASSAPGLINQETQYF
.,.,TRBJ1-4,TRBV6-5,TGTGCCAGCAGTTCCCCGGGCGGCTCGGGGCTGTTTTTT,CASSSPGGSGLFF
TRBD1,.,TRBJ1-4,TRBV28,TGTGCCAGCACTGGGGGACAGAATGAAAAACTGTTTTTT,CASTGGQNEKLFF
TRBD2,.,TRBJ2-5,TRBV7-6,TGTGCCAGCAGCTTAGGGATAGCGGGGGGTCTCCAAGAGACCCAGTACTTC,CASSLGIAGGLQETQYF
TRBD2,.,TRBJ2-1,TRBV5-1,TGCGCCAGCAGCTCCGATCTAGCGGGAGGTACCTACAATGAGCAGTTCTTC,CASSSDLAGGTYNEQFF
TRBD2,.,TRBJ2-7,TRBV11-1,TGTGCCAGCAGCGCGAGCGGGGGGCTGAACGAGCAGTACTTC,CASSASGGLNEQYF
TRBD1,.,TRBJ2-7,TRBV6-1,TGTGCCAGCAGTGAAGGGGGGACAGGGAGGTGGTACGAGCAGTACTTC,CASSEGGTGRWYEQYF
.,.,TRBJ1-2,TRBV18,TGTGCCAGCTCACCAGGGACCGATTATGGCTACACCTTC,CASSPGTDYGYTF
.,once,TRBJ2-2,TRBV6-6,TGTGCCAGCAGCAGTACAAGAAACACCGGGGAGCTGTTTTTT,CASSSTRNTGELFF
.,.,TRBJ1-1,TRBV6-5,TGTGCCAGCAGTAGGACTAACACTGAAGCTTTCTTT,CASSRTNTEAFF
.,.,TRBJ2-5,TRBV28,TGTGCCAGCAGTTTTCACAACCAAGAGACCCAGTACTTC,CASSFHNQETQYF
.,.,TRBJ2-1,TRBV7-2,TGTGCCAGCAGGGCTGGGAGAACCTACAATGAGCAGTTCTTC,CASRAGRTYNEQFF
.,.,TRBJ2-5,TRBV19,TGTGCCAGTAGTATTCGTTATGGGCCTCCTTACTTC,CASSIRYGPPYF
.,.,TRBJ2-3,TRBV7-2,TGTGCCAGCAGAAACACGGCAGGAGATACGCAGTATTTT,CASRNTAGDTQYF
TRBD1,.,TRBJ1-2,TRBV9,TGTGCCAGCACCGGGACAGTAGCTGGCTACACCTTC,CASTGTVAGYTF
.,.,TRBJ2-1,TRBV18,TGTGCCAGCTCATTCACCGGGAGCTCCTACAATGAGCAGTTCTTC,CASSFTGSSYNEQFF
.,few,TRBJ2-1,TRBV7-9,TGTGCCAGCAGCTTATCGGCGGACAATGAGCAGTTCTTC,CASSLSADNEQFF
.,.,TRBJ2-7,TRBV10-3,TGTGCCATCAGCCCTTACACAGGGAGCCAGACCTACGAGCAGTACTTC,CAISPYTGSQTYEQYF
.,few,TRBJ1-1,TRBV16,TGTGCCAGCAGCCAAGAGATTTTGGGCTACACTGAAGCTTTCTTT,CASSQEILGYTEAFF
.,once,TRBJ2-3,TRBV9,TGTGCCAGCAGCGTAGTTCCGGGATTGGGTACGCAGTATTTT,CASSVVPGLGTQYF
.,.,TRBJ2-4,TRBV7-9,TGTGCCAGCAGCCAGGCGGGGGCCGTAGCCAAAAACATTCAGTACTTC,CASSQAGAVAKNIQYF
.,few,TRBJ2-7,TRBV18,TGTGCCAGCTCACGGGGACGCTACGAGCAGTACTTC,CASSRGRYEQYF